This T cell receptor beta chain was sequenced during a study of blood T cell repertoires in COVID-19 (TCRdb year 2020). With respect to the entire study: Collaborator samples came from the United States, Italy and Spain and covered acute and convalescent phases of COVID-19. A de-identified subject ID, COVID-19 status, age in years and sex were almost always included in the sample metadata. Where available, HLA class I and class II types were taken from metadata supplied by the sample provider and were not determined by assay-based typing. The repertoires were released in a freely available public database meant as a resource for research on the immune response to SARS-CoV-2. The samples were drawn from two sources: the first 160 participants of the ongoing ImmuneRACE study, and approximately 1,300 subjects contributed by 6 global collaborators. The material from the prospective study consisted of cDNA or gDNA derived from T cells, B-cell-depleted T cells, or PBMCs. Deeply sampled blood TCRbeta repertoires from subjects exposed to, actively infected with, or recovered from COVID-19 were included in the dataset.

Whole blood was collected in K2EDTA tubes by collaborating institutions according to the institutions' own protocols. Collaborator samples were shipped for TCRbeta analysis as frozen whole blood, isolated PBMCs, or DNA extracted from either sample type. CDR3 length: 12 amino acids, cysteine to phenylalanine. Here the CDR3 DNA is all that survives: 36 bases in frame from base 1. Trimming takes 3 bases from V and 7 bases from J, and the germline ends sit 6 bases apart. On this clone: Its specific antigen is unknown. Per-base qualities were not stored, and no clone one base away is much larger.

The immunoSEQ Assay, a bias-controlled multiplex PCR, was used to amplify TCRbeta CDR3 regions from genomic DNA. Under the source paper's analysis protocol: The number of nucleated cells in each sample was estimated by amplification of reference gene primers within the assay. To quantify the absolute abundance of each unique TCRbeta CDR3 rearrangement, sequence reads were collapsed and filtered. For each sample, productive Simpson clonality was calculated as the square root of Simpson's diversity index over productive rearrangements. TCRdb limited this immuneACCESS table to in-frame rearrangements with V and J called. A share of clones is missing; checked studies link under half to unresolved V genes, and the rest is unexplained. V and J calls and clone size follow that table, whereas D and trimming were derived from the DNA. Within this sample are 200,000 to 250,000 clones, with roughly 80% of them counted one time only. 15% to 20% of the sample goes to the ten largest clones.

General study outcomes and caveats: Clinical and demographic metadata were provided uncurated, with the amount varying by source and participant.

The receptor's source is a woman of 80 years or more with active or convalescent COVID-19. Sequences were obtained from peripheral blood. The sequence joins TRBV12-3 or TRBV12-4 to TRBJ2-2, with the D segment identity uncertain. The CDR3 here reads CASSFQVGELFF. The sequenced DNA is TGTGCCAGCAGTTTTCAGGTCGGGGAGCTGTTTTTT.